This TCR beta chain stems from a study of T cells in Graves' hyperthyroidism and ophthalmopathy. About the research overall: Peripheral blood was acquired at first diagnosis, ahead of any therapy whatsoever.

Amplification of TCR beta CDR3 regions was performed using RNA transcripts as template. The study used the HTBI primer set for a first-round RT-PCR of the TCR CDR3. TCRdb passed the multiplex PCR reads through MiXCR, listing each CDR3 protein once. The sample has a few hundred thousand distinct CDR3 sequences; 15% to 20% are singletons. Note on this clonotype: This may stem from a read error, because a much larger clone lies one nucleotide away.

This CDR3 spans 15 amino acids. V lost 3 bases, J lost 7 bases, and 10 bases stayed unmatched. Germline CDR1 MNHNS, CDR2 SASEGT. This receptor was obtained from a woman between 18 and 29 years old with Graves' ophthalmopathy. Sequences were obtained from blood. This chain links TRBV6-1 with TRBJ2-7, with TRBD2 matching over 9 bases. The CDR3 coding sequence is TGTGCCAGCAGTGAGTCAGGCGGGAGGGCCGGTGAGCAGTACTTC. This gives the protein CASSESGGRAGEQYF.